This T cell receptor (beta chain) was recovered during a study of Graves' ophthalmopathy and Graves' hyperthyroidism. Findings and caveats of the study: Also, most clonotypes expanded in the thyroid above 0.001 frequency appeared in blood.

Points on this clonotype: Its antigen is not identified.

Scientists amplified the TCR beta CDR3 regions from RNA transcripts. HTBI primers served in a first-round RT-PCR, which a second-round multiplex PCR followed. MiXCR was run by TCRdb on the multiplex PCR reads, yielding one entry per CDR3 protein. In the table there are 400,000 to 500,000 distinct CDR3 sequences, roughly 20% of which are singletons. Each diagnosis was determined on the basis of clinical symptoms, serum thyroxine, TRAb, thyroid ultrasound and orbital computed tomography. Someone took the PBMCs out of 10 ml of fresh peripheral blood. The V and J ends lost 5 bases and 10 bases respectively, with 20 bases between them. CDR3 size: 14 residues.

Sample: peripheral blood. The chain couples TRBV12-3 or TRBV12-4 to TRBJ1-1; D gene uncertain. The clonotype comes from a woman between 18 and 30 years old with stable Graves' hyperthyroidism. CDR3 protein: CASSSLTWLASAFF. Written as DNA, the CDR3 is TGTGCCAGCAGTAGCTTAACGTGGCTTGCGTCAGCTTTCTTT.